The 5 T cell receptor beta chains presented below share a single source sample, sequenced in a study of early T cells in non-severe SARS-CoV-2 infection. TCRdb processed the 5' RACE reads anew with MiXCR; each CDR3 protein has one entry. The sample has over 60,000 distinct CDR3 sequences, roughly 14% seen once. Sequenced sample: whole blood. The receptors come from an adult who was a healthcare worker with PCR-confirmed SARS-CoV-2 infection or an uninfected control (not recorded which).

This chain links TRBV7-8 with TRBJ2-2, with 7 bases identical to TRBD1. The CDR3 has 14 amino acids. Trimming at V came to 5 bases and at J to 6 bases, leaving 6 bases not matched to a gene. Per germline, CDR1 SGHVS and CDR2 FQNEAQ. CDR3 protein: CASSLGQVAGELFF. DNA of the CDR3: TGTGCCAGCAGCCTAGGACAGGTCGCCGGGGAGCTGTTTTTT.

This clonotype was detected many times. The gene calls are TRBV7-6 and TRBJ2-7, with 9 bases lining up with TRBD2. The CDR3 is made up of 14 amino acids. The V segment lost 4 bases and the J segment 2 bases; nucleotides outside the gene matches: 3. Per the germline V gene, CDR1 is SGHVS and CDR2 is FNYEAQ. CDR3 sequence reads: CASSWASGTYEQYF. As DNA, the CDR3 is TGTGCCAGCAGCTGGGCTAGCGGGACCTACGAGCAGTACTTC.

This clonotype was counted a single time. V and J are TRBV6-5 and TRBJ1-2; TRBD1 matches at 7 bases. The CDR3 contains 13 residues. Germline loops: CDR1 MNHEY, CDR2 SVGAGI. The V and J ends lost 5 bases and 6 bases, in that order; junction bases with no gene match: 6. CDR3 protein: CASSLGQEDGYTF. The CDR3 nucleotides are TGTGCCAGCAGTCTCGGACAGGAAGATGGCTACACCTTC.

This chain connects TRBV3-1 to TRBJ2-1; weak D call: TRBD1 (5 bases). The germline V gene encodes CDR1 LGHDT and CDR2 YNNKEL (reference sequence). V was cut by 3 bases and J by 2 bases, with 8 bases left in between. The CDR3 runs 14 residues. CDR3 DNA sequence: TGTGCCAGCAGCCACAGGGTGACCTACAATGAGCAGTTCTTC. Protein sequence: CASSHRVTYNEQFF.

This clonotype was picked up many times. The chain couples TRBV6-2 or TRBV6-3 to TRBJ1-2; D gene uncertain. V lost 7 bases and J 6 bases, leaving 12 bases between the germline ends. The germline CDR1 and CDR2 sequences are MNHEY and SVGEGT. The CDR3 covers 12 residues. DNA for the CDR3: TGTGCCAGCAACGAAGACGGGGATGGCTACACCTTC. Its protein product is CASNEDGDGYTF.